This T cell receptor (beta chain) was sequenced for a study of T cells in Graves' hyperthyroidism and ophthalmopathy. The CDR3 is 15 residues long. Germline loops: CDR1 DFQATT, CDR2 SNEGSKA (reference sequence). The V and J ends lost 6 bases and 0 bases respectively, with 17 bases between them. The TCR beta CDR3 regions underwent amplification using RNA transcripts as the source. The TCR CDR3 first-round RT-PCR relied on the HTBI primer set. MiXCR, applied by TCRdb to the multiplex PCR reads, yields one record per CDR3 protein. Of under 450,000 distinct CDR3 sequences in the sample, 15% to 19% are singletons; the top ten hold 12% to 15%. Graves' hyperthyroidism without ophthalmopathy progression within 18 months was termed stable.

The clonotype comes from a woman between 18 and 29 years old with Graves' hyperthyroidism. The chain uses TRBV20-1 and TRBJ1-1; no reliable D call. Specimen: blood. The CDR3 is CSAHSQRTLNTEAFF. CDR3 in DNA: TGCAGTGCCCACTCCCAAAGGACGTTGAACACTGAAGCTTTCTTT.